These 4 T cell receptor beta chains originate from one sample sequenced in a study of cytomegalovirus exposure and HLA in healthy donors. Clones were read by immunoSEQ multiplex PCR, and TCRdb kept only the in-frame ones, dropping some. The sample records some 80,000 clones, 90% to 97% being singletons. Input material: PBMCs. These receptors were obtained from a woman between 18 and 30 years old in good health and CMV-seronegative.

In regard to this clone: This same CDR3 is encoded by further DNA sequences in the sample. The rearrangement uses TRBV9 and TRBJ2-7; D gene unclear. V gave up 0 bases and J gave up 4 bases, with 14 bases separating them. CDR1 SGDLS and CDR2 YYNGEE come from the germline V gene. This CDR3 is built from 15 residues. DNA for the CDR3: TGTGCCAGCAGCGTAGCTACGGGTCTAGGTTACGAGCAGTACTTC. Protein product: CASSVATGLGYEQYF.

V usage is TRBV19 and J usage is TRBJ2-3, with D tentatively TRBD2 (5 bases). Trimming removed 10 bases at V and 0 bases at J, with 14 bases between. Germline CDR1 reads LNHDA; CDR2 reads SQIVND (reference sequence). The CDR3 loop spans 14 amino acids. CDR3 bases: TGTGCCACACGACGAGAGGGAAGCACAGATACGCAGTATTTT. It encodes CATRREGSTDTQYF.

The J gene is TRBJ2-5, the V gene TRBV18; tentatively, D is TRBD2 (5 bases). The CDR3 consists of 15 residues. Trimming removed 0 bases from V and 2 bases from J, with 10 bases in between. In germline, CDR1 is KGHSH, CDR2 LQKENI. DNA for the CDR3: TGTGCCAGCTCACCACCCTTCCGGGGACAAGAGACCCAGTACTTC. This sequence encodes CASSPPFRGQETQYF.

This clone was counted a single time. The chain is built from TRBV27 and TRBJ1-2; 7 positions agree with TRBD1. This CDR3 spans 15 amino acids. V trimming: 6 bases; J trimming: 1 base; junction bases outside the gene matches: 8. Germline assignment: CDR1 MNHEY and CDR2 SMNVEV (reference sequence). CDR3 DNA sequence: TGTGCCAGCAGGGCCGAGGACAGGCTTAACTATGGCTACACCTTC. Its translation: CASRAEDRLNYGYTF.